Each of the 25 T cell receptor beta chains below was sequenced from the same sample in a study of Ad26.COV2.S vaccination and SARS-CoV-2 variants. This sample's treatment: around 19 received Ad26.COV2.S at low or high dose, single or two shots; a few received placebo; per-sample allocation not given. Specimen acquisition occurred on day 63 following the initial vaccine or placebo injection. Assay used: immunoSEQ multiplex PCR; TCRdb lists only in-frame clones, some missing. In the table there are around 500,000 clones, 80% to 90% of which are singletons. The input for sequencing was peripheral blood, taken in a trial of Ad26.COV2.S vaccine versus placebo. Source of these receptors: a person aged 18-60 years who received the Ad26.COV2.S COVID-19 vaccine or a placebo.

V usage is TRBV27 and J usage is TRBJ1-1; D is ambiguous. The CDR3 loop spans 15 amino acids. Germline lookup yields CDR1 MNHEY and CDR2 SMNVEV (reference sequence). Trimming took off 8 bases at V and 0 bases at J, with 16 bases between the two ends. The CDR3 loop reads CASSRRRPMNTEAFF. CDR3 in DNA: TGTGCCAGCTCTAGGCGGAGGCCTATGAACACTGAAGCTTTCTTT.

This chain uses TRBV27 with TRBJ2-1; possible D gene TRBD1, 5 bases. The CDR3 totals 14 residues. V lost 8 bases to trimming and J lost 0 bases, with 11 bases between them. The germline CDR1 and CDR2 sequences are MNHEY and SMNVEV (reference sequence). In nucleotides, the CDR3 is TGTGCCAGCTCTTCAGGGAACTCCTACAATGAGCAGTTCTTC. Its protein product is CASSSGNSYNEQFF.

The gene calls are TRBV15 and TRBJ2-1; D uncertain. Germline V gene lookup returns CDR1 LNHNV and CDR2 YYDKDF (reference sequence). The CDR3 contains 18 residues. Trimming stripped 0 bases from V and 4 bases from J, with 19 bases between. For the CDR3, the DNA is TGTGCCACCAGCAGAGATCATAGAGGAGTAGGGTCGTACAATGAGCAGTTCTTC. Protein sequence: CATSRDHRGVGSYNEQFF.

This clone was recorded once. This chain connects TRBV2 to TRBJ2-4; D not certain. The CDR3 is 13 residues long. Germline CDR1 reads SNHLY; CDR2 reads FYNNEI. V was cut by 8 bases and J by 0 bases, with 8 bases left in between. The CDR3 loop reads CASLGLAKNIQYF. For the CDR3, the DNA is TGTGCCAGCCTCGGGCTAGCCAAAAACATTCAGTACTTC.

The J gene is TRBJ1-1, the V gene TRBV5-6, with 7 nucleotides matching TRBD1. This CDR3 spans 17 amino acids. The germline CDR1 and CDR2 sequences are SGHDT and YYEEEE. V was clipped by 4 bases and J by 1 base; unmatched bases: 13. CDR3 DNA sequence: TGTGCCAGCAGCCCCGGAGGGGGCCAAAAATGGAACACTGAAGCTTTCTTT. Amino acids: CASSPGGGQKWNTEAFF.

The J gene is TRBJ2-2, the V gene TRBV7-8; the D gene is possibly TRBD2 (6 bases). This CDR3 contains 16 residues. V was clipped by 0 bases and J by 2 bases, with 10 bases between them. Germline V gene data show CDR1 as SGHVS and CDR2 as FQNEAQ. The CDR3 is CASSLAASANTGELFF. DNA for the CDR3: TGTGCCAGCAGCTTAGCAGCTAGCGCCAACACCGGGGAGCTGTTTTTT.

This clone was seen just once. V is TRBV30 and J is TRBJ1-5; D is undetermined. Trimming removed 0 bases from V and 0 bases from J, with 9 bases in between. CDR3 length equals 15 residues. Per the germline V gene, CDR1 is GTSNPN and CDR2 is SVGIG (reference sequence). The CDR3 sequence is CAWSVRQFSNQPQHF. DNA for the CDR3: TGTGCCTGGAGTGTACGGCAGTTTAGCAATCAGCCCCAGCATTTT. The full variable domain, its missing parts supplied by reference TRBV30 and TRBJ1-5, is SQTIHQWPATLVQPVGSPLSLECTVEGTSNPNLYWYRQAAGRGLQLLFYSVGIGQISSEVPQNLSASRPQDRQFILSSKKLLLSDSGFYLCAWSVRQFSNQPQHFGDGTRLSIL.

V gene TRBV28 combines with J gene TRBJ1-2; D gene uncertain. The CDR3 sequence is 13 residues long. Germline V gene lookup returns CDR1 MDHEN and CDR2 SYDVKM. V was pared by 3 bases and J by 12 bases, with 17 bases between. The CDR3 loop reads CASSLSTRGHDTF. For the CDR3, the DNA is TGTGCCAGCAGTTTGTCTACTCGGGGTCACGACACCTTC.

This clone was counted a single time. In DNA, the CDR3 is TGTGCCAGCAGTGAATCAGGACTAGCGGGAGGAAGCAGCACAGATACGCAGTATTTT. Amino acid sequence: CASSESGLAGGSSTDTQYF. The chain employs TRBV2 and TRBJ2-3; TRBD2 aligns across 14 bases. The CDR3 loop spans 19 amino acids. In germline, CDR1 is SNHLY, CDR2 FYNNEI. V dropped 2 bases and J dropped 0; count of bases not matched to a gene: 7.

V gene TRBV5-1 combines with J gene TRBJ1-3; D ambiguous. The germline V gene encodes CDR1 SGHRS and CDR2 YFSETQ. V gave up 4 bases and J gave up 0 bases, with 14 bases separating them. The CDR3 is 16 residues long. CDR3 bases: TGCGCCAGCAGCGCAACGTCCGCCGCCTCTGGAAACACCATATATTTT. This translates into CASSATSAASGNTIYF.

The chain links TRBV4-1 to TRBJ2-7, with TRBD2 identical over 8 bases. Losses at the gene ends were 4 bases for V and 3 bases for J; bases not matched to a gene: 8. The CDR3 loop spans 15 amino acids. Looked up from germline, CDR1 is MGHRA and CDR2 is YSYEKL. CDR3 amino acids: CASSRKREGGYEQYF. CDR3 DNA: TGCGCCAGCAGCCGAAAACGGGAGGGCGGCTACGAGCAGTACTTC.

The chain uses TRBV11-1 and TRBJ1-1; 10 positions agree with TRBD1. With 4 bases clipped from V and 9 bases from J, the junction kept 14 bases outside the gene matches. The CDR3 covers 16 residues. CDR1 is SGHAT, CDR2 FQDESV, per germline (reference sequence). This chain's CDR3 is CASSSTGGEAKRKAFF. For the CDR3, the DNA is TGTGCCAGCAGCTCGACAGGGGGCGAAGCAAAGCGAAAAGCTTTCTTT.

The CDR3 reads CASFRGASGGEQFF. Written as DNA, the CDR3 is TGTGCCAGCTTCCGGGGGGCTAGCGGCGGTGAGCAGTTCTTC. The chain employs TRBV2 and TRBJ2-1; tentative D call: TRBD2 (7 bases). V lost 8 bases and J lost 9, with 20 bases in between. Per germline, CDR1 SNHLY and CDR2 FYNNEI. CDR3 length equals 14 residues.

The chain links TRBV5-4 to TRBJ1-2; the D gene is possibly TRBD1 (5 bases). Germline CDR1 is SGHNT and CDR2 is YYREEE (reference sequence). V gave up 5 bases and J gave up 3 bases, with 11 bases separating them. The CDR3 extends over 13 amino acids. The CDR3 sequence is CASRKTADYGYTF. In DNA form, the CDR3 reads TGTGCCAGCAGAAAGACAGCTGACTATGGCTACACCTTC.

V gene TRBV18 combines with J gene TRBJ2-5, with 10 bases aligning to TRBD2. V gave up 6 bases and J gave up 2 bases; unmatched junction bases: 6. CDR1 and CDR2 (germline): KGHSH, LQKENI. The CDR3 totals 15 residues. CDR3 DNA sequence: TGTGCCAGCTCCACCCAGCGGGGGGGACAAGAGACCCAGTACTTC. Its translation: CASSTQRGGQETQYF.

The V call is TRBV5-1, the J call TRBJ1-1; 9 nucleotides match TRBD1. Trimming at V came to 0 bases and at J to 6 bases, leaving 6 bases not matched to a gene. CDR1 SGHRS and CDR2 YFSETQ come from the germline V gene. The CDR3 loop spans 15 amino acids. The CDR3 DNA follows: TGCGCCAGCAGCTTGGCCGGGACAGGGTGGTCTGAAGCTTTCTTT. Its translation: CASSLAGTGWSEAFF.

This chain joins TRBV2 and TRBJ2-7, with D possibly matching TRBD1 (5 bases). Germline assignment: CDR1 SNHLY and CDR2 FYNNEI. V was trimmed by 6 bases and J by 3 bases, leaving 18 bases between them. The CDR3 extends over 15 amino acids. The CDR3 sequence: CASSHDREILYEQYF. Here the CDR3 DNA reads TGTGCCAGCAGCCATGACAGAGAAATTCTCTACGAGCAGTACTTC.

The genes are TRBV30 and TRBJ1-5; no clear D. V lost 0 bases and J lost 6, with 9 bases in between. There are 13 residues in the CDR3. The germline gives CDR1 GTSNPN, CDR2 SVGIG (reference sequence). For the CDR3, the DNA is TGTGCCTGGAGTGTACTCGCCAGTCAGCCCCAGCATTTT. It codes for CAWSVLASQPQHF.

The V gene is TRBV18, the J gene TRBJ2-3, with D possibly matching TRBD1 (8 bases). Trimming took 0 bases from V and 2 from J, leaving 15 bases between them. The CDR3 length is 17 residues. Germline CDR1 reads KGHSH; CDR2 reads LQKENI. The DNA for the CDR3 is TGTGCCAGCTCACCACCCCGACAGGGGAGGGCCACAGATACGCAGTATTTT. Encoded protein: CASSPPRQGRATDTQYF. The full variable domain, with the rest looked up from reference TRBV18 and TRBJ2-3, is NAGVMQNPRHLVRRRGQEARLRCSPMKGHSHVYWYRQLPEEGLKFMVYLQKENIIDESGMPKERFSAEFPKEGPSILRIQQVVRGDSAAYFCASSPPRQGRATDTQYFGPGTRLTVL.

The chain couples TRBV18 to TRBJ1-2, with D uncertain. V was cut by 5 bases and J by 7 bases, with 23 bases left in between. The CDR3 loop spans 16 amino acids. Germline CDR1 reads KGHSH; CDR2 reads LQKENI. In DNA, the CDR3 is TGTGCCAGCTCATCCGCCTTAACACCCGAGACAAGTGGCTACACCTTC. Amino acid sequence: CASSSALTPETSGYTF.

This clone was seen a single time. The chain uses TRBV6-7 and TRBJ1-2; maybe TRBD1 (5 bases). TRBV6-7 is treated as an ORF (open reading frame) with a function not yet certain. This CDR3 has 14 residues. Trimming took off 5 bases at V and 0 bases at J, with 10 bases between the two ends. In nucleotides, the CDR3 is TGTGCCAGCAGTCCCAGGGTGCCTAACTATGGCTACACCTTC. Translated, it gives CASSPRVPNYGYTF.

The chain joins TRBV30 to TRBJ1-5; unclear D gene. The germline V and J ends were trimmed by 2 bases and 4 bases, with 15 bases remaining between them. The CDR3 has 15 residues. Germline V gene sequence: CDR1 GTSNPN, CDR2 SVGIG (reference sequence). In nucleotides, the CDR3 is TGTGCCTGGAGTCCCCCTGAGGGTGGAAATCAGCCCCAGCATTTT. Translated, it gives CAWSPPEGGNQPQHF.

This sequence joins TRBV14 and TRBJ2-1; D unclear. This CDR3 has 14 residues. Trimming removed 4 bases from V and 2 bases from J, with 9 bases in between. CDR1 is SGHDN, CDR2 FVKESK, per germline. CDR3 DNA: TGTGCCAGCAGCCTGGTGGCCCCCTACAATGAGCAGTTCTTC. Its translation is CASSLVAPYNEQFF.

V and J are TRBV15 and TRBJ2-6, with D unclear. Per the germline V gene, CDR1 is LNHNV and CDR2 is YYDKDF (reference sequence). V was clipped by 0 bases and J by 1 base, with 4 bases between them. The CDR3 extends over 15 amino acids. Written as DNA, the CDR3 is TGTGCCACCAGCAGAGAGCGATCTGGGGCCAACGTCCTGACTTTC. Its translation is CATSRERSGANVLTF.

This clone came up once. This chain links TRBV5-1 with TRBJ1-2; 9 positions agree with TRBD1. The CDR3 has 16 amino acids. Germline loops: CDR1 SGHRS, CDR2 YFSETQ. V lost 2 bases to trimming and J lost 5 bases; unmatched junction nucleotides: 10. CDR3 bases: TGCGCCAGCAGCTTCACCCCAACAGGGGGCGATTATGGCTACACCTTC. Amino acids: CASSFTPTGGDYGYTF.